Following are 30 T cell receptor beta chains from one sample sequenced in a study of cytomegalovirus exposure and HLA in healthy donors. Use of 60 Vbeta and 13 Jbeta primers characterized the PCR. This table comes from immunoSEQ multiplex PCR, and its TCRdb copy is limited to in-frame clones, with some not included. The sample has under 200,000 clones, 12% seen once. Material: PBMCs. The receptors originated from a man aged 45-65 years in good health and CMV-seropositive.

In its sample, this clone was seen a few times. The V gene is TRBV19, the J gene TRBJ2-2, with D possibly matching TRBD1 (7 bases). The CDR3 spans 15 residues. Germline-derived CDR1 and CDR2 are LNHDA and SQIVND (reference sequence). Trimming took 7 bases from V and 7 from J, leaving 19 bases between them. This CDR3 reads CASIGDSGGVGELFF. The CDR3 coding sequence is TGTGCCAGTATAGGGGACTCAGGGGGTGTCGGGGAGCTGTTTTTT.

This clone was recorded a few times. The chain employs TRBV12-5 and TRBJ2-7; D is possibly TRBD1 (6 bases). V was cut by 3 bases and J by 6 bases, with 21 bases left in between. Per the germline V gene, CDR1 is LGHNT and CDR2 is FRNRAP. This CDR3 contains 16 residues. For the CDR3, the DNA is TGTGCTAGTGGTTTCGTAAAGGGACACGGCCTTAGCGAGCAGTACGTC. Residues: CASGFVKGHGLSEQYV.

This clone was seen a handful of times. The chain uses TRBV5-1 and TRBJ2-7, with TRBD1 matching 8 bases. The CDR3 has 16 residues. V lost 3 bases to trimming and J lost 6 bases; unmatched junction nucleotides: 14. Germline V gene data show CDR1 as SGHRS and CDR2 as YFSETQ. The CDR3 DNA sequence: TGCGCCAGCAGCTCCCGGACAGGGTGGTTGGTGTCCGAGCAGTACTTC. Residues: CASSSRTGWLVSEQYF.

The V gene is TRBV7-2, the J gene TRBJ1-5; D is ambiguous. This CDR3 contains 15 residues. The ends were cut back, 2 bases at V and 8 bases at J, with 16 bases in the middle. Germline-derived CDR1 and CDR2 are SGHTA and FQGNSA. The CDR3 DNA reads as TGTGCCAGCAGCTTAAGTACGGGGATTGTCGAGCCCCAGCATTTT. Amino acids: CASSLSTGIVEPQHF.

Of note for this clone: The CDR3 does not end in the conserved phenylalanine or tryptophan, so this is likely a read error. The chain's CDR3 is CSVLSAGGQPQHV. As DNA, the CDR3 is TGCAGCGTTTTGTCGGCAGGGGGTCAGCCCCAGCATGTT. This chain links TRBV29-1 with TRBJ1-5; 7 nucleotides agree with TRBD1. J lost 6 bases, V lost 5 bases, and 7 bases had no gene match. CDR3 length: 13 amino acids. Looked up from germline, CDR1 is SQVTM and CDR2 is ANQGSEA.

This clone has more than one count but fewer than ten. The gene calls are TRBV7-2 and TRBJ1-2; perhaps TRBD1 as D (5 bases). V was clipped by 1 base and J by 7 bases, with 13 bases between them. The germline gives CDR1 SGHTA, CDR2 FQGNSA. CDR3 length equals 14 residues. As DNA, the CDR3 is TGTGCCAGCAGCTTAGTGGGGGGGTTCTCTGGCTACACCTTC. It encodes CASSLVGGFSGYTF.

In its sample, this clone was seen a few times. The chain links TRBV15 to TRBJ2-1; 7 bases map to TRBD1. The germline V gene has CDR1 LNHNV and CDR2 YYDKDF (reference sequence). With 8 bases clipped from V and 7 bases from J, the junction kept 8 bases outside the gene matches. There are 13 residues in the CDR3. CDR3 in DNA: TGTGCCACCGTAGGACAGGCGAGGAATGAGCAGTTCTTC. This translates into CATVGQARNEQFF.

The chain has TRBV30 and TRBJ2-6, with 7 bases lining up with TRBD2. The trim removed 0 bases at V and 4 bases at J, leaving 6 bases unmatched. The CDR3 runs 16 residues. Per the germline V gene, CDR1 is GTSNPN and CDR2 is SVGIG (reference sequence). CDR3 sequence: CAWSVLGGIGANVLTF. Here the CDR3 DNA reads TGTGCCTGGAGTGTACTCGGGGGGATAGGGGCCAACGTCCTGACTTTC.

This clone was counted between two and nine times. The gene calls are TRBV19 and TRBJ1-6; the match to TRBD1 covers 11 bases. The germline gives CDR1 LNHDA, CDR2 SQIVND (reference sequence). Trimming cost V 5 bases and J 10 bases; bases outside gene matches: 7. The length of the CDR3 is 15 residues. CDR3 protein: CASSSQDRGLSPLHF. The CDR3 DNA follows: TGTGCCAGTAGTTCCCAGGACAGGGGGCTCTCACCCCTCCACTTT.

The chain employs TRBV9 and TRBJ2-5; 8 bases line up with TRBD1. Germline trimming cut 4 bases from V and 3 bases from J; bases unmatched to any gene: 5. The length of the CDR3 is 14 residues. In germline, CDR1 is SGDLS, CDR2 YYNGEE. CDR3 sequence reads: CASSPQTGEETQYF. In DNA, the CDR3 is TGTGCCAGCAGCCCCCAGACAGGGGAAGAGACCCAGTACTTC.

In this sample, this clone turned up a few times. The chain combines TRBV29-1 with TRBJ1-5; perhaps TRBD1 as D (6 bases). Germline V gene sequence: CDR1 SQVTM, CDR2 ANQGSEA. V shed 8 bases and J shed 7 bases, with 18 bases lying between them. The CDR3 covers 13 residues. The CDR3 coding sequence is TGCAGCCAGAGGGGGGGGGCTGGGCAGCCCCAGCATTTT. Translating it yields CSQRGGAGQPQHF.

V gene TRBV5-4 combines with J gene TRBJ1-1, with 12 nucleotides matching TRBD1. Per the germline V gene, CDR1 is SGHNT and CDR2 is YYREEE (reference sequence). The CDR3 runs 15 residues. V lost 3 bases to trimming and J lost 1 base; unmatched junction nucleotides: 1. The DNA of the CDR3 is TGTGCCAGCAGCTCGGGACAGGGGGCGAACACTGAAGCTTTCTTT. Translating it yields CASSSGQGANTEAFF. The full variable domain, with the rest looked up from reference TRBV5-4 and TRBJ1-1, is ETGVTQSPTHLIKTRGQQVTLRCSSQSGHNTVSWYQQALGQGPQFIFQYYREEENGRGNFPPRFSGLQFPNYSSELNVNALELDDSALYLCASSSGQGANTEAFFGQGTRLTVV.

This clone has just a few counts. The chain employs TRBV27 and TRBJ1-4; D is possibly TRBD1 (6 bases). The CDR3 contains 15 residues. Germline V gene sequence: CDR1 MNHEY, CDR2 SMNVEV (reference sequence). The ends were cut back, 4 bases at V and 2 bases at J, with 11 bases in the middle. The CDR3 coding sequence is TGTGCCAGCAGTTCGTACAGGGCGACTAATGAAAAACTGTTTTTT. This gives the protein CASSSYRATNEKLFF.

The gene calls are TRBV19 and TRBJ1-2, with 7 bases lining up with TRBD1. Unmatched junction bases numbered 5, after V lost 5 bases and J lost 8 bases. The CDR3 has 12 amino acids. CDR1 and CDR2 from the germline V gene are LNHDA and SQIVND (reference sequence). In DNA, the CDR3 is TGTGCCAGTAGTGCCGGGACAGTCGGCTACACCTTC. Translation gives CASSAGTVGYTF.

This chain joins TRBV4-3 and TRBJ2-7; TRBD1 might be the D (7 bases). The V gene lost 1 base and the J gene lost 2 bases, with 12 bases spanning the gap. From germline, CDR1 is LGHNA and CDR2 YSLEER. The CDR3 is 15 amino acids. Written as DNA, the CDR3 is TGCGCCAGCAGCCAAGGGAGGGGGCCGACCTACGAGCAGTACTTC. It specifies CASSQGRGPTYEQYF.

The sample holds a few counts of this clone. The chain is built from TRBV5-4 and TRBJ1-2, with TRBD1 matching over 7 bases. Germline V gene lookup returns CDR1 SGHNT and CDR2 YYREEE (reference sequence). V lost 4 bases, J lost 3 bases, and 6 bases stayed unmatched. The CDR3 is made up of 14 amino acids. In nucleotides, the CDR3 is TGTGCCAGCAGCCAGGGACAGAGGCACTATGGCTACACCTTC. It translates to CASSQGQRHYGYTF.

This clone occurred a few times. The V call is TRBV30, the J call TRBJ1-6, with TRBD1 as a possible D gene (6 bases). V lost 0 bases and J lost 7, with 13 bases in between. Germline V CDR1 and CDR2: GTSNPN, SVGIG (reference sequence). CDR3 length equals 15 residues. CDR3 sequence reads: CAWSVRGGGNSPLHF. CDR3 bases: TGTGCCTGGAGTGTACGGGGGGGCGGCAATTCACCCCTCCACTTT.

This clone was seen more than once but under ten times. This chain connects TRBV7-2 to TRBJ1-1, with D possibly TRBD1 on 5 matching bases. The CDR3 length is 13 residues. Trimming cost V 4 bases and J 8 bases, with 14 bases left between them. Germline values: CDR1 SGHTA, CDR2 FQGNSA. CDR3 region: CASSSLTGDEAFF. The CDR3 DNA follows: TGTGCCAGCAGCTCCTTAACAGGCGACGAAGCTTTCTTT. The full variable domain, rest sourced from reference TRBV7-2 and TRBJ1-1, is GAGVSQSPSNKVTEKGKDVELRCDPISGHTALYWYRQSLGQGLEFLIYFQGNSAPDKSGLPSDRFSAERTGGSVSTLTIQRTQQEDSAVYLCASSSLTGDEAFFGQGTRLTVV.

In its sample, this clone was seen a few times. V and J are TRBV5-4 and TRBJ2-2; 10 nucleotides match TRBD1. V lost 4 bases to trimming and J lost 4 bases; unmatched junction nucleotides: 16. The CDR3 covers 19 residues. Germline-derived CDR1 and CDR2 are SGHNT and YYREEE (reference sequence). DNA of the CDR3: TGTGCCAGCAGCGGGGGGGCCGGGACAGGGGCTACCGTCACCGGGGAGCTGTTTTTT. The encoded protein is CASSGGAGTGATVTGELFF.

This clone was counted between two and nine times. The V and J genes are TRBV25-1 and TRBJ2-2, with 7 bases lining up with TRBD2. The CDR3 is 15 residues long. Germline V gene data show CDR1 as MGHDK and CDR2 as SYGVNS. The ends lost 5 bases at V and 3 bases at J; junction bases unmatched: 6. The CDR3 here is CASSREGSYTGELFF. The CDR3 coding sequence is TGTGCCAGCAGTAGGGAGGGCAGTTACACCGGGGAGCTGTTTTTT.

The chain joins TRBV9 to TRBJ2-6; no firm D call. Trimming shortened V by 7 bases and J by 0 bases, and 8 bases separated the two germline ends. CDR1 and CDR2 from the germline V gene are SGDLS and YYNGEE. The CDR3 extends over 14 amino acids. CDR3: CASGLPSGANVLTF. The CDR3, as DNA: TGTGCCAGCGGCCTCCCCTCTGGGGCCAACGTCCTGACTTTC.

The genes are TRBV5-6 and TRBJ1-6; 9 bases line up with TRBD1. Germline V gene lookup returns CDR1 SGHDT and CDR2 YYEEEE. This CDR3 comprises 14 residues. V lost 2 bases and J lost 11; bases outside the gene matches: 5. The CDR3 loop reads CASSFGTGRTPLHF. CDR3 sequence (DNA): TGTGCCAGCAGCTTCGGGACAGGGCGGACACCCCTCCACTTT.

This chain links TRBV5-4 with TRBJ1-2, with unresolved D. The length of the CDR3 is 14 residues. V was trimmed by 0 bases and J by 8 bases, leaving 14 bases between them. Germline-derived CDR1 and CDR2 are SGHNT and YYREEE (reference sequence). As DNA, the CDR3 is TGTGCCAGCAGCTTGGGCCTTTTGAATGAGGGCTACACCTTC. Protein sequence: CASSLGLLNEGYTF.

This clone appeared a few times. CDR3 in amino acids: CASSEAGTGSYGYTF. As DNA, the CDR3 is TGTGCCAGCTCCGAGGCCGGGACAGGGTCCTATGGCTACACCTTC. The chain links TRBV18 to TRBJ1-2; TRBD1 matches at 9 bases. With 6 bases clipped from V and 4 bases from J, the junction kept 9 bases outside the gene matches. The CDR3 extends over 15 amino acids. Germline V gene sequence: CDR1 KGHSH, CDR2 LQKENI.

In its sample, this clone was seen a few times. The gene calls are TRBV29-1 and TRBJ2-7; 8 nucleotides line up with TRBD2. The germline gives CDR1 SQVTM, CDR2 ANQGSEA. This CDR3 is built from 14 residues. Germline trimming cut 6 bases from V and 7 bases from J; bases unmatched to any gene: 14. The CDR3, as DNA: TGCAGCGTCATCCATACCGCCGGGGGGGGAGAGCAGTACTTC. Protein sequence: CSVIHTAGGGEQYF.

The genes are TRBV10-3 and TRBJ2-3; 8 bases line up with TRBD2. J lost 2 bases, V lost 3 bases, and 10 bases had no gene match. CDR3 length: 17 amino acids. Germline assignment: CDR1 ENHRY and CDR2 SYGVKD. CDR3 in DNA: TGTGCCATCAGTGACCGAACTTCAGCGGGGGACACAGATACGCAGTATTTT. This encodes CAISDRTSAGDTDTQYF.

This clone showed up just a few times. J is TRBJ2-3 and V is TRBV6-6, with 8 bases fitting TRBD1. Germline assignment: CDR1 MNHNY and CDR2 SVGAGI (reference sequence). With V trimmed by 7 bases and J by 4 bases, 1 base remained unmatched. The CDR3 consists of 12 residues. CDR3 in amino acids: CASKTGADTQYF. Written as DNA, the CDR3 is TGTGCCAGCAAGACAGGGGCAGATACGCAGTATTTT.

The rearrangement links TRBV7-2 to TRBJ1-5; unclear D gene. This CDR3 comprises 17 residues. Looked up from germline, CDR1 is SGHTA and CDR2 is FQGNSA. V lost 1 base to trimming and J lost 0 bases, with 13 bases between them. DNA of the CDR3: TGTGCCAGCAGCTTAGGAGCGAGTAGCTTTAGCAATCAGCCCCAGCATTTT. Translated, it gives CASSLGASSFSNQPQHF.

V and J are TRBV10-3 and TRBJ1-4; 7 bases map to TRBD1. CDR1 ENHRY and CDR2 SYGVKD come from the germline V gene. V gave up 2 bases and J gave up 3 bases; unmatched junction bases: 6. The CDR3 contains 16 residues. CDR3 sequence: CAISEARGNPNEKLFF. CDR3 coding DNA: TGTGCCATCAGTGAGGCCAGGGGGAATCCTAATGAAAAACTGTTTTTT.

This clone was counted a few times. The chain employs TRBV7-3 and TRBJ1-6; D is unresolved. Germline lookup yields CDR1 SGHTA and CDR2 FQGTGA. V was shortened by 2 bases and J by 7 bases, with 15 bases between the two germline ends. The CDR3 totals 16 residues. This CDR3 reads CASSLGSRLSNSPLHF. In nucleotides, the CDR3 is TGTGCCAGCAGCTTAGGGAGTCGGCTGTCAAATTCACCCCTCCACTTT.